This entry lists 29 T cell receptor beta chains sequenced from one sample in a study of OX40 agonist ivuxolimab in advanced cancers. Some clones are missing from TCRdb's copy, which holds only in-frame ones; the method was immunoSEQ multiplex PCR. The sample holds 72,000 or so clones, about 85% seen once. The source material was CD4+ or CD8+ T cells sorted from blood, sampled in a trial of the OX40 agonist ivuxolimab. These receptors came from an adult with an advanced solid tumor such as melanoma, head and neck, liver or kidney cancer.

The chain couples TRBV5-8 to TRBJ1-5, with D possibly TRBD1 on 6 matching bases. This CDR3 contains 13 residues. Germline CDR1 and CDR2: SGHTS and YDEGEE. Trimming removed 4 bases at V and 6 bases at J, with 11 bases between. CDR3 region: CASSVGHFQPQHF. The CDR3 nucleotides are TGTGCCAGCAGCGTGGGACATTTTCAGCCCCAGCATTTT.

This chain joins TRBV9 and TRBJ1-5; the match to TRBD1 covers 7 bases. This CDR3 comprises 14 residues. CDR1 and CDR2 from the germline V gene are SGDLS and YYNGEE. With V trimmed by 3 bases and J by 5 bases, 5 bases remained unmatched. CDR3 region: CASSAGDSYQPQHF. Here the CDR3 DNA reads TGTGCCAGCAGCGCTGGGGACAGCTATCAGCCCCAGCATTTT.

Here the CDR3 reads CASTFDSSTDTQYF. The CDR3 coding sequence is TGTGCCAGCACCTTTGACTCCAGCACAGATACGCAGTATTTT. The V call is TRBV2, the J call TRBJ2-3; D gene uncertain. The CDR3 is 14 residues long. Looked up from germline, CDR1 is SNHLY and CDR2 is FYNNEI. The ends were cut back, 7 bases at V and 0 bases at J, with 11 bases in the middle.

J is TRBJ1-1 and V is TRBV5-1; D is unresolved. Trimming removed 0 bases at V and 1 base at J, with 10 bases between. Germline values: CDR1 SGHRS, CDR2 YFSETQ. CDR3 size: 15 residues. CDR3 sequence: CASSLGANGNTEAFF. CDR3 nucleotides: TGCGCCAGCAGCTTGGGGGCTAACGGGAACACTGAAGCTTTCTTT.

This chain joins TRBV5-1 and TRBJ2-1, with D possibly called TRBD1 or TRBD2 (7 bases each). Between the trimmed V and J ends, which lost 0 bases and 2 bases, there was a span of 12 bases. The length of the CDR3 is 16 residues. The germline CDR1 and CDR2 sequences are SGHRS and YFSETQ. The DNA for the CDR3 is TGCGCCAGCAGCTTGGTGTCAGGGGGGGCCTACAATGAGCAGTTCTTC. Amino acids: CASSLVSGGAYNEQFF.

The V call is TRBV29-1, the J call TRBJ1-1; D is possibly TRBD1 (5 bases). The germline V gene has CDR1 SQVTM and CDR2 ANQGSEA. V was shortened by 0 bases and J by 4 bases, with 9 bases between the two germline ends. The CDR3 runs 13 residues. The CDR3 bases are TGCAGCGTTGAAGAGGGACGTGGCACTGAAGCTTTCTTT. This gives the protein CSVEEGRGTEAFF.

The rearrangement links TRBV29-1 to TRBJ1-1; D not resolved. The CDR3 length is 11 residues. The V gene's germline CDR1 is SQVTM and CDR2 ANQGSEA. The V gene lost 5 bases and the J gene lost 1 base, with 5 bases spanning the gap. The CDR3 sequence is CSVQWNTEAFF. The CDR3 DNA sequence: TGCAGCGTTCAGTGGAACACTGAAGCTTTCTTT.

J is TRBJ2-1 and V is TRBV6-5, with TRBD1 identical over 7 bases. Germline V gives CDR1 MNHEY, CDR2 SVGAGI. V trimming: 6 bases; J trimming: 6 bases; junction bases outside the gene matches: 8. The length of the CDR3 is 14 residues. The CDR3 nucleotides read TGTGCCAGCAGAACCGGGACAGCTGTCAATGAGCAGTTCTTC. As protein: CASRTGTAVNEQFF.

The chain combines TRBV6-6 with TRBJ2-7; weak D call: TRBD2 (6 bases). The germline V and J ends were trimmed by 5 bases and 5 bases, with 16 bases remaining between them. Per germline, CDR1 MNHNY and CDR2 SVGAGI (reference sequence). There are 14 residues in the CDR3. CDR3 in amino acids: CASSTMRDLNEQYF. The CDR3 DNA sequence: TGTGCCAGCAGTACCATGCGGGATTTGAACGAGCAGTACTTC.

This clone was counted a few times. The chain carries TRBV7-2 and TRBJ2-7; 7 nucleotides agree with TRBD1. CDR1 is SGHTA, CDR2 FQGNSA, per germline. The length of the CDR3 is 14 residues. V lost 5 bases to trimming and J lost 3 bases; unmatched junction nucleotides: 7. Here the CDR3 DNA reads TGTGCCAGCAGCCGGGACAGCCGATTCTACGAGCAGTACTTC. It is translated as CASSRDSRFYEQYF.

The chain is built from TRBV6-1 and TRBJ2-7; 13 nucleotides line up with TRBD2. Germline trimming cut 6 bases from V and 1 base from J; bases unmatched to any gene: 0. CDR1 is MNHNS, CDR2 SASEGT, per germline. The CDR3 is 14 amino acids. CDR3 residues: CASRGLAGSYEQYF. The CDR3 nucleotides read TGTGCCAGCAGGGGACTAGCGGGGTCCTACGAGCAGTACTTC.

The chain carries TRBV7-2 and TRBJ1-2; weak D call: TRBD1 (5 bases). The CDR3 spans 15 residues. V shed 5 bases and J shed 2 bases, with 15 bases lying between them. The germline V gene encodes CDR1 SGHTA and CDR2 FQGNSA. The CDR3 coding sequence is TGTGCCAGCAGCCCGTCAGGGCAAGGGAACTATGGCTACACCTTC. Protein product: CASSPSGQGNYGYTF. Variable domain in full (rest from reference TRBV7-2 and TRBJ1-2): GAGVSQSPSNKVTEKGKDVELRCDPISGHTALYWYRQSLGQGLEFLIYFQGNSAPDKSGLPSDRFSAERTGGSVSTLTIQRTQQEDSAVYLCASSPSGQGNYGYTFGSGTRLTVV.

The chain employs TRBV7-9 and TRBJ2-3, with 7 bases matching TRBD1. Trimming at V came to 4 bases and at J to 4 bases, leaving 5 bases not matched to a gene. The V gene's germline CDR1 is SEHNR and CDR2 FQNEAQ (reference sequence). This CDR3 has 14 residues. CDR3 loop: CASSYGQGADTQYF. The DNA of the CDR3 is TGTGCCAGCAGCTACGGGCAGGGGGCAGATACGCAGTATTTT.

This clone was seen a few times. The chain recombines TRBV19 with TRBJ1-5; D call uncertain. Germline values: CDR1 LNHDA, CDR2 SQIVND (reference sequence). Trimming cost V 8 bases and J 4 bases, with 18 bases left between them. The CDR3 totals 15 residues. For the CDR3, the DNA is TGTGCCAGTGGACTTACAGAGGCGCGGAATCAGCCCCAGCATTTT. Its translation: CASGLTEARNQPQHF. Full variable domain (rest looked up from reference TRBV19 and TRBJ1-5): DGGITQSPKYLFRKEGQNVTLSCEQNLNHDAMYWYRQDPGQGLRLIYYSQIVNDFQKGDIAEGYSVSREKKESFPLTVTSAQKNPTAFYLCASGLTEARNQPQHFGDGTRLSIL.

The CDR3 DNA reads as TGTGCCAGCAGTCGGACTAGCGGGGGGGCCACTATCTACAATGAGCAGTTCTTC. Encoded protein: CASSRTSGGATIYNEQFF. The rearrangement links TRBV27 to TRBJ2-1, with 15 bases fitting TRBD2. The CDR3 is made up of 18 amino acids. J lost 3 bases, V lost 5 bases, and 8 bases had no gene match. Germline CDR1 is MNHEY and CDR2 is SMNVEV (reference sequence).

V and J are TRBV30 and TRBJ1-2; no reliable D call. The CDR3 runs to 13 residues. CDR1 is GTSNPN and CDR2 is SVGIG in the germline V gene (reference sequence). Trimming stripped 6 bases from V and 7 bases from J, with 18 bases between. The CDR3 reads CACGEPTRSGYTF. CDR3 sequence (DNA): TGTGCCTGCGGGGAACCGACAAGGAGTGGCTACACCTTC.

This clone was seen only once. J is TRBJ2-2 and V is TRBV5-1, with D perhaps being TRBD1 or TRBD2 (6 bases each). The V gene's germline CDR1 is SGHRS and CDR2 YFSETQ. This CDR3 is 15 amino acids long. V lost 3 bases and J lost 6, with 15 bases in between. CDR3 in DNA: TGCGCCAGCAGCTCTGAACAGGGAGGAGCCGGGGAGCTGTTTTTT. Protein: CASSSEQGGAGELFF.

The chain is built from TRBV25-1 and TRBJ2-6; D call uncertain. This CDR3 is 14 amino acids long. V was shortened by 6 bases and J by 3 bases, with 9 bases between the two germline ends. Germline CDR1 is MGHDK and CDR2 is SYGVNS. The CDR3 reads CASSFGSGANVLTF. The DNA for the CDR3 is TGTGCCAGCAGCTTCGGAAGTGGGGCCAACGTCCTGACTTTC.

The chain has TRBV6-1 and TRBJ2-1; possibly TRBD2 for D (5 bases). Trimming pared 4 bases from V and 9 bases from J, leaving 16 bases between. Germline V gives CDR1 MNHNS, CDR2 SASEGT. This CDR3 contains 14 residues. The CDR3 region has the DNA TGTGCCAGCAGTGCCCTAGCCACTAAGAGTGAGCAGTTCTTC. Translating gives CASSALATKSEQFF.

This clone is a singleton in its sample. The chain recombines TRBV7-9 with TRBJ2-1, with TRBD2 identical over 7 bases. Per germline, CDR1 SEHNR and CDR2 FQNEAQ (reference sequence). The V segment lost 5 bases and the J segment 8 bases; nucleotides outside the gene matches: 9. The length of the CDR3 is 14 residues. The CDR3 region has the DNA TGTGCCAGCAGCATAAATCGCCGGGGGGATGAGCAGTTCTTC. Protein: CASSINRRGDEQFF.

The rearrangement joins TRBV5-1 to TRBJ2-1; 11 positions match TRBD2. Looked up from germline, CDR1 is SGHRS and CDR2 is YFSETQ. The CDR3 runs 17 residues. After removal of 4 bases from V and 4 bases from J, the junction contained 10 bases not matched to a gene. CDR3 amino acids: CASSPGGASGGYNEQFF. CDR3 sequence (DNA): TGCGCCAGCAGCCCCGGGGGGGCTAGCGGGGGGTACAATGAGCAGTTCTTC.

This clone was seen only once. This chain connects TRBV30 to TRBJ2-7; TRBD2 is a possible D gene (6 bases). The germline V gene encodes CDR1 GTSNPN and CDR2 SVGIG (reference sequence). The germline V and J ends were trimmed by 5 bases and 5 bases, with 16 bases remaining between them. CDR3 length: 13 residues. Here the CDR3 DNA reads TGTGCCTGGTTCTCCGGGAGTAACAACGAGCAGTACTTC. Residues: CAWFSGSNNEQYF.

V and J are TRBV12-5 and TRBJ2-2, with D maybe TRBD1 (6 bases). V lost 5 bases and J 1 base, leaving 11 bases between the germline ends. This CDR3 has 15 residues. Germline V gene data show CDR1 as LGHNT and CDR2 as FRNRAP. For the CDR3, the DNA is TGTGCTAGTGGTCCCCCGACAGGGAACACCGGGGAGCTGTTTTTT. This sequence encodes CASGPPTGNTGELFF.

V is TRBV27 and J is TRBJ1-6; tentative D call: TRBD1 (5 bases). Germline CDR1 and CDR2: MNHEY and SMNVEV (reference sequence). V shed 5 bases and J shed 6 bases, with 14 bases lying between them. The CDR3 covers 15 residues. CDR3 nucleotide sequence: TGTGCCAGCAGTATAGGGACTTGGGGTAATTCACCCCTCCACTTT. This encodes CASSIGTWGNSPLHF.

The rearrangement joins TRBV5-1 to TRBJ1-3, with TRBD1 identical over 10 bases. CDR3 length: 16 amino acids. The V segment lost 4 bases and the J segment 1 base; nucleotides outside the gene matches: 5. The germline V gene encodes CDR1 SGHRS and CDR2 YFSETQ. The CDR3 protein is CASSGRTGGSGNTIYF. CDR3 DNA sequence: TGCGCCAGCAGCGGCCGGACAGGGGGTTCTGGAAACACCATATATTTT.

V usage is TRBV7-2 and J usage is TRBJ1-2; 7 nucleotides match TRBD1. The CDR3 runs to 15 residues. The germline V gene has CDR1 SGHTA and CDR2 FQGNSA. Trimming removed 5 bases from V and 2 bases from J; junction bases left unmatched: 8. CDR3 sequence (DNA): TGTGCCAGCAGCCCTCGGGACAGTCTAAACTATGGCTACACCTTC. Translation gives CASSPRDSLNYGYTF.

CDR3 amino acids: CASSAGTGGYNEQFF. CDR3 nucleotide sequence: TGTGCCAGCAGCGCCGGGACAGGGGGGTACAATGAGCAGTTCTTC. The chain combines TRBV5-4 with TRBJ2-1; TRBD1 matches 11 bases. CDR1 is SGHNT, CDR2 YYREEE, per germline (reference sequence). Losses at the gene ends were 4 bases for V and 4 bases for J; bases not matched to a gene: 4. This CDR3 is built from 15 residues. Filled out from reference TRBV5-4 and TRBJ2-1, the complete variable domain reads ETGVTQSPTHLIKTRGQQVTLRCSSQSGHNTVSWYQQALGQGPQFIFQYYREEENGRGNFPPRFSGLQFPNYSSELNVNALELDDSALYLCASSAGTGGYNEQFFGPGTRLTVL.

This chain connects TRBV19 to TRBJ2-7; perhaps TRBD1 as D (6 bases). The CDR3 is 14 residues long. Germline V gene data show CDR1 as LNHDA and CDR2 as SQIVND (reference sequence). The V end was cut by 3 bases, the J end by 2 bases, with 11 bases between. CDR3 sequence reads: CASSMVQGPYEQYF. CDR3 nucleotide sequence: TGTGCCAGTAGTATGGTACAGGGTCCCTACGAGCAGTACTTC.

The V and J genes are TRBV7-9 and TRBJ2-3; TRBD2 matches at 9 bases. The junction had 13 bases not matched to a gene; V was cut back by 6 bases and J by 3 bases. The CDR3 is 17 amino acids. Germline V lookup: CDR1 SEHNR, CDR2 FQNEAQ (reference sequence). CDR3 DNA: TGTGCCAGCAGGTGGGCGGGAGGGCCGGTTGGTACAGATACGCAGTATTTT. It codes for CASRWAGGPVGTDTQYF. Filled out from reference TRBV7-9 and TRBJ2-3, the complete variable domain reads DTGVSQNPRHKITKRGQNVTFRCDPISEHNRLYWYRQTLGQGPEFLTYFQNEAQLEKSRLLSDRFSAERPKGSFSTLEIQRTEQGDSAMYLCASRWAGGPVGTDTQYFGPGTRLTVL.